These T cell receptor beta chains were read from a single sample in a study of blood T cell repertoires in COVID-19. Produced via immunoSEQ multiplex PCR; TCRdb's table is partial and in-frame only. The table has tens of thousands of clones, about 83% seen once. The material sequenced was peripheral blood. These receptors originate from a woman aged 55-70 years with acute or convalescent COVID-19. CDR3s include the opening cysteine and the closing phenylalanine or tryptophan. Fields, in order: J gene, D gene, V gene, CDR3 protein. D genes are given only for firm matches.

TRBJ1-5 | - | TRBV19 | CASTSSLTVSNQPQHF
TRBJ1-6 | - | TRBV6-4 | CASSGDSGWNSPLHF
TRBJ2-7 | - | TRBV7-2 | CASSLQAGHSYEQYF
TRBJ2-2 | - | TRBV4-1 | CASSQDPNGGNTGELFF
TRBJ1-3 | - | TRBV5-5 | CASSPGEGSSGNTIYF
TRBJ1-3 | TRBD1 | TRBV5-1 | CASSLNRGSGNTIYF
TRBJ2-3 | TRBD2 | TRBV6-5 | CASKGLAGTGDTQYF
TRBJ1-1 | - | TRBV5-1 | CASSSLAENTEAFF
TRBJ1-2 | - | TRBV6-5 | CASSYGGSTSGYTF
TRBJ1-4 | TRBD1 | TRBV5-1 | CASTQGAQTNEKLFF
TRBJ1-5 | TRBD1 | TRBV19 | CASSIDRGSNQPQHF
TRBJ1-2 | - | TRBV30 | CAWRADRSGYGYTF
TRBJ1-6 | - | TRBV6-1 | CASSESTANSPLHF
TRBJ1-2 | - | TRBV6-6 | CASERIGNYGYTF
TRBJ2-7 | - | TRBV4-1 | CASSQDWQGRSYEQYF
TRBJ1-6 | - | TRBV29-1 | CSVFTVEQGMNSPLHF
TRBJ1-3 | - | TRBV9 | CASSVVAGGNTIYF
TRBJ1-1 | TRBD1 | TRBV7-9 | CASSSYRGTEAFF
TRBJ2-2 | - | TRBV7-2 | CASIPQPGPGELFF
TRBJ2-1 | - | TRBV11-3 | CASSSTGYNEQFF
TRBJ2-7 | - | TRBV9 | CASSVTDGDYEQYF
TRBJ1-1 | - | TRBV6-5 | CASSYGTGVNTEAFF
TRBJ1-4 | - | TRBV27 | CASSSLGAANEKLFF
TRBJ1-1 | - | TRBV18 | CASSRNMNTEAFF
TRBJ1-5 | TRBD1 | TRBV6-5 | CASSRTGDQPQHF
TRBJ2-1 | TRBD2 | TRBV4-1 | CASSQDLLVGGSNEQFF
TRBJ1-3 | - | TRBV11-2 | CASSLFSSSGNTIYF
TRBJ1-1 | TRBD1 | TRBV18 | CASSPLPGQGIMNTEAFF
TRBJ1-5 | TRBD1 | TRBV27 | CASSSGLIGTGDPSNQPQHF
TRBJ2-7 | TRBD2 | TRBV18 | CASSGTTGGQYF
TRBJ2-1 | TRBD1 | TRBV19 | CASSPLRSGQGAAGEQFF
TRBJ1-1 | - | TRBV2 | CAGQAGLNTEAFF
TRBJ1-5 | TRBD1 | TRBV7-9 | CASSSTGLRNQPQHF
TRBJ2-7 | TRBD2 | TRBV5-6 | CASGASGASYEQYF
TRBJ1-6 | - | TRBV30 | CAWSVNPRNSPLHF
TRBJ2-2 | TRBD2 | TRBV7-2 | CASSLDSGGNTGELFF
TRBJ1-2 | - | TRBV15 | CATSRERDGYTF
TRBJ2-6 | TRBD1 | TRBV4-1 | CASSQAQGAGGANVLTF
TRBJ2-1 | TRBD2 | TRBV5-1 | CASSRRTSGGPGNEQFF
TRBJ2-3 | TRBD2 | TRBV19 | CASSIVTSGGTDTQYF
TRBJ2-3 | - | TRBV5-1 | CASSLGGTDTQYF
TRBJ1-2 | - | TRBV15 | CATSRVPTINYGYTF
TRBJ1-6 | - | TRBV6-5 | CASRGDSPLHF
TRBJ2-1 | - | TRBV7-9 | CASSSSDSYNEQFF
TRBJ2-7 | TRBD2 | TRBV6-5 | CASRPGTSGSYEQYF
TRBJ1-1 | - | TRBV9 | CASSSLTGTEAFF
TRBJ2-3 | TRBD2 | TRBV5-8 | CASSFTSGGTDTQYF
TRBJ1-1 | TRBD1 | TRBV6-5 | CASRPQGAPTEAFF
TRBJ1-2 | TRBD1 | TRBV25-1 | CASSEWGTGDGYTF
TRBJ1-5 | - | TRBV9 | CASSVGGYSNQPQHF
TRBJ1-1 | - | TRBV19 | CASSHAARTGNTEAFF
TRBJ2-1 | - | TRBV19 | CASSTTEYNEQFF
TRBJ2-7 | - | TRBV7-9 | CASSLSEGYEQYF
TRBJ1-5 | TRBD1 | TRBV6-1 | CASSEVFGQGNQPQHF
TRBJ1-2 | - | TRBV14 | CASSQVGGAWGYTF
TRBJ2-3 | TRBD2 | TRBV5-1 | CASTLLAADTQYF
TRBJ2-5 | TRBD1 | TRBV5-4 | CASSFTGGPETQYF
TRBJ1-1 | - | TRBV25-1 | CASSEDTETEAFF
TRBJ2-3 | TRBD1 | TRBV5-1 | CASSLTPGQGSPQYF
TRBJ2-7 | - | TRBV6-5 | CASSSYQGSEQYF